This T cell receptor (beta chain) was captured in a study of shared clonotypes between healthy human individuals. The CDR3 totals 12 residues. Deletions cut 3 bases from V and 7 bases from J, with 8 bases between. The germline gives CDR1 SGHDT, CDR2 YYEEEE. Naive CD8 populations comprised CD45RO-negative cells positively selected for CCR7, excluding terminally differentiated effector memory CD45RA+ cells. The method was immunoSEQ multiplex PCR; TCRdb's version includes in-frame clones alone and lacks a portion of them. The sample shows 450,000 to 700,000 clones, 95% to 96% of them seen only once. What was sequenced was naive CD8+ T cells sorted from blood. The clonotype comes from a woman in her thirties in good health. J is TRBJ2-1 and V is TRBV5-6, with unresolved D. DNA for the CDR3: TGTGCCAGCAGCTCCACGACAAATGAGCAGTTCTTC. It yields the protein CASSSTTNEQFF.